This TCR beta chain comes out of a study of T cell responses to AZD1222 COVID-19 vaccine. TCRdb's table, derived via immunoSEQ multiplex PCR, lists solely in-frame clones and lacks some. Of 150,000 to 200,000 clones in the sample, 85% to 95% are singletons; the top ten hold approximately 0.64%. Overall study results and limits: The peak T cell response came first, and repertoires were sampled only after it. The donor group comprised mostly white British people and more females; the analysis possibly underestimated clonal diversity.

As for this clone: Antigen: not known.

The CDR3 has 14 amino acids. Germline CDR1 reads SGHTA; CDR2 reads FQGNSA. The V end lost 10 bases, the J end lost 2 bases, and 18 bases lay between the germline ends. The genes are TRBV7-2 and TRBJ2-7; D unresolved. This TCR derives from an adult in good health. Here the sequenced sample was peripheral blood, taken on day 0 of AZD1222 vaccination. Here the CDR3 DNA reads TGTGCCACCGCGGCTGGCCCCGTCGCCTACGAGCAGTACTTC. This codes for CATAAGPVAYEQYF.